This T cell receptor beta chain was observed in a study of cytomegalovirus exposure and HLA in healthy donors. For the study at large: The approximately 120 validation repertoires were reported in a later analysis to have been generated on the same platform as the approximately 700 first-cohort repertoires. Study-wide findings and caveats: According to the study, around 150 TCR beta chains were cytomegalovirus-associated. A later analysis found first-cohort TCR clusters tended to co-occur in the 90 to 150 validation repertoires.

CDR1 and CDR2 (germline): KGHSH, LQKENI. J was trimmed by 4 bases and V by 3 bases; bases with no gene match: 5. This CDR3 is 14 amino acids long. Clones were sequenced by immunoSEQ multiplex PCR, and TCRdb holds only the in-frame ones, with some missing. The sample lists some 140,000 clones, 70% to 90% occurring once. A remark on this clone: Its antigen is currently unknown.

The clonotype originates from a woman in her 30s in good health and CMV-seropositive. The rearrangement links TRBV18 to TRBJ2-5; TRBD1 matches at 7 bases. Sequenced sample: PBMCs. The DNA of the CDR3 is TGTGCCAGCTCACCGCAACAGGGGCGAGAGACCCAGTACTTC. Translated, it gives CASSPQQGRETQYF.